The rows below give T cell receptor beta chains drawn from one sample of a study of Graves' ophthalmopathy and Graves' hyperthyroidism. One entry per CDR3 protein, called by TCRdb with MiXCR from the multiplex PCR reads. This sample has 300,000 to 500,000 distinct CDR3 sequences, with approximately 15% found just once. Sample: peripheral blood. The receptors were gathered from a woman aged 18-29 years with stable Graves' hyperthyroidism. CDR3s include the opening cysteine and the closing phenylalanine or tryptophan. Fields, in order: V gene, D gene, clone size, J gene, CDR3 protein, CDR3 DNA. A D gene is named only where the DNA matches it firmly. Clone size is stated in some rows and not others, as once, few, many or a class when expanded.

V: TRBV11-3
D: TRBD1
size: NA
J: TRBJ2-4
CDR3: CASSPGTVKNIQYF
DNA: TGTGCCAGCAGCCCAGGGACAGTAAAAAACATTCAGTACTTC

V: TRBV9
D: NA
size: NA
J: TRBJ2-7
CDR3: CASSPRGGFNEQYF
DNA: TGTGCCAGCAGCCCCAGGGGGGGGTTTAACGAGCAGTACTTC

V: TRBV7-2
D: NA
size: many
J: TRBJ1-2
CDR3: CASSLNLGNGYTF
DNA: TGTGCCAGCAGCTTAAATCTGGGGAATGGCTACACCTTC

V: TRBV7-3
D: NA
size: many
J: TRBJ1-1
CDR3: CASSPQGTTEAFF
DNA: TGTGCCAGCAGCCCCCAGGGGACCACTGAAGCTTTCTTT

V: TRBV7-9
D: NA
size: many
J: TRBJ1-1
CDR3: CASSPGGYWDTEAFF
DNA: TGTGCCAGCAGCCCGGGAGGATATTGGGACACTGAAGCTTTCTTT

V: TRBV25-1
D: NA
size: many
J: TRBJ1-2
CDR3: CASSEYTGANGYTF
DNA: TGTGCCAGCAGTGAATATACGGGGGCGAATGGCTACACCTTC

V: TRBV4-1
D: TRBD2
size: once
J: TRBJ2-7
CDR3: CASSLPSSGPSAYEQYF
DNA: TGCGCCAGCAGCCTCCCATCTAGCGGGCCGTCTGCCTACGAGCAGTACTTC

V: TRBV4-1
D: NA
size: few
J: TRBJ2-2
CDR3: CASGAQLGGELFF
DNA: TGCGCCAGCGGGGCCCAACTGGGCGGGGAGCTGTTTTTT

V: TRBV12-3/TRBV12-4
D: TRBD1
size: NA
J: TRBJ2-7
CDR3: CASSYPGQGTYEQYF
DNA: TGTGCCAGCAGTTATCCGGGACAGGGGACATACGAGCAGTACTTC

V: TRBV20-1
D: TRBD2
size: many
J: TRBJ2-5
CDR3: CSAWRPGGAKETQYF
DNA: TGCAGTGCTTGGAGGCCCGGGGGGGCCAAAGAGACCCAGTACTTC